One sample yielded the 22 T cell receptor beta chains listed below, sequenced in a study of T cells in localized non-small cell lung cancer. Assay used: immunoSEQ multiplex PCR; TCRdb lists only in-frame clones, some missing. The data contain 78,000 or so clones, approximately 84% of them singletons. The sequencing used peripheral blood, collected before any cancer treatment. The source is a man between 40 and 70 years old with stage I lung adenocarcinoma.

In regard to this clone: Other DNA variants within this sample encode the same CDR3. The chain has TRBV5-1 and TRBJ1-5; D gene unclear. Germline CDR1 reads SGHRS; CDR2 reads YFSETQ. Between the trimmed V and J ends, which lost 0 bases and 4 bases, there was a span of 5 bases. The CDR3 contains 13 residues. CDR3 sequence: CASSLDRNQPQHF. The CDR3 DNA reads TGCGCCAGCAGCTTGGACCGTAATCAGCCCCAGCATTTT.

The chain employs TRBV5-5 and TRBJ2-1; D remains ambiguous. Germline V CDR1 and CDR2: SGHKS, YYEKEE (reference sequence). The CDR3 loop spans 13 amino acids. Trimming cost V 4 bases and J 1 base, with 6 bases left between them. The CDR3 DNA sequence: TGTGCCAGCAGCCCTACTTCCTACAATGAGCAGTTCTTC. Residues: CASSPTSYNEQFF.

This sequence joins TRBV7-6 and TRBJ2-7; D uncertain. The CDR3 is 12 amino acids. V was clipped by 4 bases and J by 4 bases, with 8 bases between them. The germline V gene has CDR1 SGHVS and CDR2 FNYEAQ. The CDR3 DNA sequence: TGTGCCAGCAGCTCCCAAGGATACGAGCAGTACTTC. This gives the protein CASSSQGYEQYF.

The rearrangement joins TRBV6-1 to TRBJ1-1, with 9 nucleotides matching TRBD1. Germline CDR1 reads MNHNS; CDR2 reads SASEGT. The CDR3 runs 14 residues. Germline trimming cut 6 bases from V and 4 bases from J; bases unmatched to any gene: 6. CDR3: CASSFGQGSTEAFF. CDR3 sequence (DNA): TGTGCCAGCAGCTTCGGACAGGGGAGCACTGAAGCTTTCTTT.

The V and J genes are TRBV6-6 and TRBJ2-7; 10 bases line up with TRBD1. Germline CDR1 and CDR2: MNHNY and SVGAGI (reference sequence). Trimming took 10 bases from V and 1 from J; bases not matched to a gene: 10. The CDR3 runs 15 residues. This CDR3 reads CATTPGDRGSYEQYF. The DNA of the CDR3 is TGTGCCACTACCCCTGGGGACAGGGGTTCCTACGAGCAGTACTTC.

The rearrangement uses TRBV27 and TRBJ2-5; D perhaps matches TRBD1 (6 bases). Trimming pared 5 bases from V and 5 bases from J, leaving 18 bases between. There are 15 residues in the CDR3. The germline V gene has CDR1 MNHEY and CDR2 SMNVEV (reference sequence). CDR3 DNA: TGTGCCAGCAGTCTGACAGGCAGCATAGGGGAGACCCAGTACTTC. Protein sequence: CASSLTGSIGETQYF.

The chain employs TRBV18 and TRBJ1-1; D is ambiguous. Trimming removed 1 base at V and 7 bases at J, with 10 bases between. CDR1 and CDR2 from the germline V gene are KGHSH and LQKENI. The CDR3 contains 13 residues. This CDR3 reads CASSPLTADEAFF. The DNA of the CDR3 is TGTGCCAGCTCACCACTAACAGCGGATGAAGCTTTCTTT.

V is TRBV7-8 and J is TRBJ1-4, with TRBD1 matching 9 bases. The V gene's germline CDR1 is SGHVS and CDR2 FQNEAQ. This CDR3 has 17 residues. J was trimmed by 5 bases and V by 6 bases; bases with no gene match: 13. The CDR3 DNA reads TGTGCCAGCAGTAGAGCCGGGACAGGGAATTCGAATGAAAAACTGTTTTTT. Amino acid sequence: CASSRAGTGNSNEKLFF.

The rearrangement links TRBV27 to TRBJ1-2; no definite D call. From germline, CDR1 is MNHEY and CDR2 SMNVEV (reference sequence). The length of the CDR3 is 17 residues. The V end lost 1 base, the J end lost 0 bases, and 15 bases lay between the germline ends. CDR3 bases: TGTGCCAGCAGTTTATTGGGAGGGCCCTCTTCTAACTATGGCTACACCTTC. Residues: CASSLLGGPSSNYGYTF.

The V and J genes are TRBV6-5 and TRBJ1-5; the match to TRBD1 covers 8 bases. V lost 6 bases, J lost 1 base, and 2 bases stayed unmatched. Germline V gene sequence: CDR1 MNHEY, CDR2 SVGAGI. The CDR3 length is 14 residues. As DNA, the CDR3 is TGTGCCAGCAGAGGGACAGGAAGCAATCAGCCCCAGCATTTT. Translating gives CASRGTGSNQPQHF.

The V call is TRBV7-8, the J call TRBJ1-1; possibly TRBD1 for D (5 bases). The germline CDR1 and CDR2 sequences are SGHVS and FQNEAQ. The CDR3 is 14 residues long. V lost 1 base, J lost 10 bases, and 16 bases lay in between. In DNA, the CDR3 is TGTGCCAGCAGCTTAGTTTGGGGGGGAATGGGAGCTTTCTTT. Protein sequence: CASSLVWGGMGAFF.

This clone was counted only a few times. The V and J genes are TRBV30 and TRBJ2-6; 9 bases line up with TRBD1. Germline-derived CDR1 and CDR2 are GTSNPN and SVGIG (reference sequence). The ends lost 3 bases at V and 0 bases at J; junction bases unmatched: 6. The CDR3 is 17 amino acids. CDR3 nucleotide sequence: TGTGCCTGGAGGCGGGACAGGGCCTCCTCTGGGGCCAACGTCCTGACTTTC. As protein: CAWRRDRASSGANVLTF.

The V gene is TRBV19, the J gene TRBJ1-5; D is unclear. The germline V gene has CDR1 LNHDA and CDR2 SQIVND (reference sequence). V shed 3 bases and J shed 0 bases, with 12 bases lying between them. There are 16 residues in the CDR3. CDR3 amino acids: CASSMGRLYSNQPQHF. As DNA, the CDR3 is TGTGCCAGTAGTATGGGCAGACTTTATAGCAATCAGCCCCAGCATTTT. The complete variable domain, with remaining parts taken from reference TRBV19 and TRBJ1-5, reads DGGITQSPKYLFRKEGQNVTLSCEQNLNHDAMYWYRQDPGQGLRLIYYSQIVNDFQKGDIAEGYSVSREKKESFPLTVTSAQKNPTAFYLCASSMGRLYSNQPQHFGDGTRLSIL.

This chain links TRBV7-6 with TRBJ2-1; 12 bases agree with TRBD2. V gave up 1 base and J gave up 8 bases; unmatched junction bases: 9. The CDR3 length is 17 residues. From germline, CDR1 is SGHVS and CDR2 FNYEAQ. CDR3: CASSLELAGGPWDEQFF. DNA for the CDR3: TGTGCCAGCAGCTTAGAACTAGCGGGGGGACCCTGGGATGAGCAGTTCTTC.

Of note for this clone: The sample carries other DNA sequences with the same CDR3. The chain has TRBV6-1 and TRBJ2-3; TRBD2 matches at 12 bases. The CDR3 covers 15 residues. The J segment lost 4 bases and the V segment lost 2 bases, leaving 1 base of the junction unmatched. Germline V gene sequence: CDR1 MNHNS, CDR2 SASEGT. The CDR3 loop reads CASSELAGGPDTQYF. DNA for the CDR3: TGTGCCAGCAGTGAACTAGCGGGGGGGCCAGATACGCAGTATTTT.

CDR3 in amino acids: CASSMPRGQSREQYF. Written as DNA, the CDR3 is TGTGCCAGTAGTATGCCACGCGGACAGTCGCGGGAGCAGTACTTC. The chain carries TRBV19 and TRBJ2-7, with TRBD1 as a possible D gene (6 bases). The CDR3 is 15 amino acids. Trimming pared 3 bases from V and 7 bases from J, leaving 19 bases between. CDR1 is LNHDA, CDR2 SQIVND, per germline (reference sequence).

The gene calls are TRBV21-1 and TRBJ1-1. TRBV21-1 constitutes a pseudogene. The CDR3 totals 15 residues. CDR3 amino acids: CASSKLGSENTEAFF. CDR3 DNA sequence: TGTGCCAGCAGCAAACTGGGCAGCGAGAACACTGAAGCTTTCTTT.

This clone is labeled as medium-sized. The chain links TRBV6-5 to TRBJ1-1; D is perhaps TRBD1 (5 bases). Germline V gives CDR1 MNHEY, CDR2 SVGAGI. The CDR3 totals 13 residues. The V end was cut by 6 bases, the J end by 1 base, with 9 bases between. As DNA, the CDR3 is TGTGCCAGCAGGGGACCGAAGAACACTGAAGCTTTCTTT. This encodes CASRGPKNTEAFF.

The rearrangement joins TRBV5-5 to TRBJ2-3; a possible D gene is TRBD1 (6 bases). Germline loops: CDR1 SGHKS, CDR2 YYEKEE (reference sequence). V shed 3 bases and J shed 0 bases, with 14 bases lying between them. This CDR3 is built from 16 residues. As DNA, the CDR3 is TGTGCCAGCAGCTGGGGGCCAGGGGCGAGCACAGATACGCAGTATTTT. This sequence encodes CASSWGPGASTDTQYF.

V gene TRBV5-1 combines with J gene TRBJ2-5; D could derive from TRBD1 or TRBD2 (5 bases each). V dropped 0 bases and J dropped 4 bases, with 10 bases sitting between them. Per germline, CDR1 SGHRS and CDR2 YFSETQ. The CDR3 consists of 14 residues. The DNA of the CDR3 is TGCGCCAGCAGCTTGGTGGCAGGGACAGAGACCCAGTACTTC. This translates into CASSLVAGTETQYF.

The chain joins TRBV5-1 to TRBJ2-1; 14 positions match TRBD2. The CDR3 spans 14 residues. Germline trimming cut 9 bases from V and 4 bases from J; bases unmatched to any gene: 3. Germline V gene lookup returns CDR1 SGHRS and CDR2 YFSETQ. CDR3 coding DNA: TGCGCCACCCGACTAGCGGGAGGGTACAATGAGCAGTTCTTC. Its translation: CATRLAGGYNEQFF.

This chain connects TRBV4-3 to TRBJ1-1; perhaps TRBD1 as D (6 bases). The CDR3 runs to 14 residues. Trimming took off 2 bases at V and 1 base at J, with 8 bases between the two ends. The germline V gene encodes CDR1 LGHNA and CDR2 YSLEER. CDR3 amino acids: CASSQSQGNTEAFF. The DNA of the CDR3 is TGCGCCAGCAGCCAATCACAGGGGAACACTGAAGCTTTCTTT.